The 19 T cell receptor beta chains given below trace back to one sample, sequenced in a study of T cells in Graves' hyperthyroidism and ophthalmopathy. Regions amplified from RNA transcripts were the TCR beta CDR3 regions. The primer set for the first-round RT-PCR of the TCR CDR3 was HTBI. In TCRdb, the multiplex PCR reads were re-called with MiXCR into one record per CDR3 protein. The sample gives hundreds of thousands of distinct CDR3 sequences, 15% to 20% of which show up once; around a sixth is in the top ten. Sequenced: blood. These receptors came from a woman aged 18-29 years with Graves' hyperthyroidism.

V usage is TRBV19 and J usage is TRBJ2-1; 13 bases map to TRBD2. The CDR3 loop spans 17 amino acids. Germline assignment: CDR1 LNHDA and CDR2 SQIVND (reference sequence). V lost 5 bases to trimming and J lost 2 bases; unmatched junction nucleotides: 6. The CDR3 sequence: CASSPGTSGNTYNEQFF. The CDR3 nucleotides are TGTGCCAGTAGTCCCGGGACTAGCGGGAACACCTACAATGAGCAGTTCTTC.

This clonotype was observed a handful of times. The CDR3 DNA sequence: TGTGCCAGCAGATCCGGGACTACTACATACAATGAGCAGTTCTTC. This encodes CASRSGTTTYNEQFF. The V and J genes are TRBV7-9 and TRBJ2-1; TRBD2 aligns across 7 bases. J lost 4 bases, V lost 6 bases, and 9 bases had no gene match. The CDR3 covers 15 residues. The V gene's germline CDR1 is SEHNR and CDR2 FQNEAQ (reference sequence). Full variable domain (missing parts from reference TRBV7-9 and TRBJ2-1): DTGVSQNPRHKITKRGQNVTFRCDPISEHNRLYWYRQTLGQGPEFLTYFQNEAQLEKSRLLSDRFSAERPKGSFSTLEIQRTEQGDSAMYLCASRSGTTTYNEQFFGPGTRLTVL.

This chain joins TRBV27 and TRBJ2-3, with 10 bases fitting TRBD2. CDR1 and CDR2 from the germline V gene are MNHEY and SMNVEV (reference sequence). V gave up 6 bases and J gave up 7 bases; unmatched junction bases: 7. The CDR3 sequence is 14 residues long. CDR3 loop: CASSGTSENNTQYF. The CDR3 DNA is TGTGCCAGCAGCGGGACTAGCGAGAACAATACGCAGTATTTT.

This clonotype was seen a handful of times. The chain's CDR3 is CAISERYTNEKLFF. DNA for the CDR3: TGTGCCATCAGTGAGCGCTACACCAATGAAAAACTGTTTTTT. The chain carries TRBV10-3 and TRBJ1-4; no reliable D call. Deletions cut 2 bases from V and 5 bases from J, with 9 bases between. The CDR3 is 14 amino acids. Germline V gene lookup returns CDR1 ENHRY and CDR2 SYGVKD.

CDR3 sequence reads: CASSLTNRGGNEQFF. In DNA, the CDR3 is TGTGCCAGCTCACTTACCAACCGGGGGGGAAATGAGCAGTTCTTC. This sequence joins TRBV18 and TRBJ2-1; 8 nucleotides line up with TRBD2. This CDR3 spans 15 amino acids. The V segment lost 4 bases and the J segment 7 bases; nucleotides outside the gene matches: 9. Germline V CDR1 and CDR2: KGHSH, LQKENI.

This clonotype was observed at least ten times. This chain links TRBV20-1 with TRBJ1-2; D remains unclear. The germline gives CDR1 DFQATT, CDR2 SNEGSKA (reference sequence). The V end lost 6 bases, the J end lost 4 bases, and 15 bases lay between the germline ends. The CDR3 consists of 13 residues. The CDR3 DNA sequence: TGCAGTGCATTGACGGGAGTTGGCTATGGCTACACCTTC. Its protein is CSALTGVGYGYTF.

This clonotype was counted only a few times. The rearrangement uses TRBV30 and TRBJ2-3; 10 nucleotides line up with TRBD2. CDR3 length: 15 amino acids. Trimming at V came to 5 bases and at J to 4 bases, leaving 9 bases not matched to a gene. CDR1 and CDR2 (germline): GTSNPN, SVGIG (reference sequence). The CDR3 DNA follows: TGTGCCTGGGGGGCGCTAGCGGGAGCTTCAGATACGCAGTATTTT. It is translated as CAWGALAGASDTQYF.

About this clonotype itself: Being one base from a much bigger clone, this may be a read error. The rearrangement links TRBV4-2 to TRBJ2-2, with D tentatively TRBD2 (5 bases). The CDR3 sequence is 17 residues long. Germline V gene data show CDR1 as LGHNA and CDR2 as YNFKEQ. This CDR3 is CASSQSGIWSNTRELFF. The CDR3 DNA is TGTGCCAGCAGCCAATCCGGGATCTGGTCGAACACCCGGGAGCTGTTTTTT.

As regards this clonotype: Possible read error: a much larger clone is one base away. The chain joins TRBV5-1 to TRBJ1-5; D gene unclear. This CDR3 comprises 13 residues. From germline, CDR1 is SGHRS and CDR2 YFSETQ. CDR3 DNA: TGCGCCAGCAGCTTGGTCGCGGATCAGCCCCCGCATTTT. Protein sequence: CASSLVADQPPHF.

This clonotype appeared many times. V is TRBV28 and J is TRBJ2-3; D is unresolved. The CDR3 extends over 15 amino acids. Trimming pared 4 bases from V and 6 bases from J, leaving 17 bases between. The germline CDR1 and CDR2 sequences are MDHEN and SYDVKM. The chain's CDR3 is CASSSPRPPSDTQYF. The CDR3 DNA sequence: TGTGCCAGCAGTTCCCCGAGGCCGCCCAGCGATACGCAGTATTTT.

CDR3 sequence: CAGSQGVEAPLHF. The CDR3 DNA reads as TGTGCCGGCTCGCAGGGGGTCGAAGCTCCCCTCCACTTT. The chain combines TRBV10-3 with TRBJ1-6; 7 bases are a match to TRBD1. Germline CDR1 ENHRY, CDR2 SYGVKD. This CDR3 comprises 13 residues. V gave up 11 bases and J gave up 13 bases; unmatched junction bases: 14.

This clonotype was detected only a few times. V gene TRBV6-1 combines with J gene TRBJ1-5; D not resolved. Between the trimmed V and J ends, which lost 5 bases and 13 bases, there was a span of 18 bases. The CDR3 extends over 13 amino acids. Germline V gene sequence: CDR1 MNHNS, CDR2 SASEGT. CDR3 protein: CASSKIREMGQHF. The DNA for the CDR3 is TGTGCCAGCAGTAAGATCCGGGAGATGGGGCAGCATTTT.

This clonotype was recorded at least ten times. The V gene is TRBV20-1, the J gene TRBJ2-3; TRBD2 agrees at 11 bases. Germline lookup yields CDR1 DFQATT and CDR2 SNEGSKA (reference sequence). The J segment lost 4 bases and the V segment lost 5 bases, leaving 5 bases of the junction unmatched. CDR3 length equals 14 residues. The CDR3 DNA sequence: TGCAGTGCTGTCCTAGCGGGGGGCCCAGATACGCAGTATTTT. Translating gives CSAVLAGGPDTQYF.

This clonotype was counted only a few times. This chain joins TRBV27 and TRBJ1-4, with D maybe TRBD1 (5 bases). From germline, CDR1 is MNHEY and CDR2 SMNVEV (reference sequence). There are 15 residues in the CDR3. The V end was cut by 5 bases, the J end by 6 bases, with 16 bases between. The DNA of the CDR3 is TGTGCCAGCAGTCGTAGGGACCCCGGGGATGAAAAACTGTTTTTT. It specifies CASSRRDPGDEKLFF.

The V gene is TRBV4-2, the J gene TRBJ2-3; the match to TRBD1 covers 7 bases. V dropped 1 base and J dropped 5; count of bases not matched to a gene: 9. CDR3 length: 16 amino acids. From germline, CDR1 is LGHNA and CDR2 YNFKEQ. The CDR3 DNA sequence: TGTGCCAGCAGCCAAGGTGACAGGGTAGGAGTAGATACGCAGTATTTT. Translating it yields CASSQGDRVGVDTQYF.

This clonotype was counted between two and nine times. The chain has TRBV5-1 and TRBJ2-7, with TRBD1 matching 10 bases. CDR1 SGHRS and CDR2 YFSETQ come from the germline V gene. The CDR3 has 14 residues. J gave up 2 bases and V 7 bases, and 6 bases lay outside the gene matches. The CDR3 loop is CASFPGQGAYEQYF. The DNA for the CDR3 is TGCGCCAGCTTTCCTGGACAGGGGGCCTACGAGCAGTACTTC.

The CDR3, as DNA: TGCGCCAGCAGTGAGTCGCCGGGGGGGGAGCTGTTTTTT. Amino acid sequence: CASSESPGGELFF. This chain uses TRBV10-2 with TRBJ2-2; D is possibly TRBD2 (5 bases). V lost 0 bases to trimming and J lost 8 bases, with 7 bases between them. CDR3 length equals 13 residues. The germline V gene encodes CDR1 WSHSY and CDR2 SAAADI.

About this clonotype: This sequence may be a read error, since a much larger clone differs from it by one base. V gene TRBV20-1 combines with J gene TRBJ2-7, with 10 positions matching TRBD1. The CDR3 extends over 14 amino acids. Unmatched junction bases numbered 12, after V lost 6 bases and J lost 7 bases. Germline V lookup: CDR1 DFQATT, CDR2 SNEGSKA (reference sequence). The CDR3 sequence: CSAERQGAAVEQYF. As DNA, the CDR3 is TGCAGTGCGGAGAGACAGGGGGCAGCCGTAGAGCAGTACTTC.

This sequence joins TRBV7-3 and TRBJ2-7; D possibly corresponds to TRBD1 (5 bases). Per the germline V gene, CDR1 is SGHTA and CDR2 is FQGTGA. The CDR3 spans 13 residues. V lost 3 bases and J lost 2, with 8 bases in between. CDR3 protein: CASSFGAAYEQYF. CDR3 nucleotides: TGTGCCAGCAGCTTTGGGGCGGCCTACGAGCAGTACTTC.